Detailed here is one TCR beta chain. Its antigen is still unknown. The CDR3 is 14 residues long. Germline lookup yields CDR1 MNHEY and CDR2 SVGAGI. V was shortened by 7 bases and J by 0 bases, with 10 bases between the two germline ends. This sample stems from a study of early T cells in non-severe SARS-CoV-2 infection. Study information: Sequencing targeted bulk RNA from unsorted whole blood, leaving chains unpaired. Notes on the study in general: Comparison of clonotypes with VDJdb favored anti-spike CD8 responses while missing private and CD4 specificities.

Unique molecular identifiers were attached to individual cDNA molecules. TCRdb re-called the 5' RACE reads with MiXCR, one entry per CDR3 protein. The sample has 50,000 to 60,000 distinct CDR3 sequences, 7.7% seen once; the top ten hold approximately 3.6%. The TCR sequence derives from an adult who was a healthcare worker with PCR-confirmed SARS-CoV-2 infection or an uninfected control (not recorded which). The chain joins TRBV6-5 to TRBJ2-4; the D gene is possibly TRBD1 (5 bases). Source material: whole blood. The CDR3 reads CASTETGAKNIQYF. CDR3 DNA sequence: TGTGCCAGCACCGAAACAGGAGCCAAAAACATTCAGTACTTC.